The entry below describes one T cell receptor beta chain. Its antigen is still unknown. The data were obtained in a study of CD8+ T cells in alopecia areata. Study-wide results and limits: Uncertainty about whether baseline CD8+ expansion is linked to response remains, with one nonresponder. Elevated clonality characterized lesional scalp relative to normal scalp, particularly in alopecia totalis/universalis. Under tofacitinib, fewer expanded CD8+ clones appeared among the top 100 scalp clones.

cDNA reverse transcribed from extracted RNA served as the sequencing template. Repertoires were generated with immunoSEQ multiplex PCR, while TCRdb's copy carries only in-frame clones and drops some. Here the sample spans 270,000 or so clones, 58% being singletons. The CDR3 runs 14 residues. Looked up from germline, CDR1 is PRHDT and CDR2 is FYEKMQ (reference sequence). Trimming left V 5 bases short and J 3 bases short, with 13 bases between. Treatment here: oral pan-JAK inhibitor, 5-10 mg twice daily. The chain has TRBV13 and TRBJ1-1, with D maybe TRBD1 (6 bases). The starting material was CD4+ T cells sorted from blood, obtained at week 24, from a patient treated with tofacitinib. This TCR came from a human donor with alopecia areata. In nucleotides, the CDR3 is TGTGCCAGCAGCCAAGGGGGAGGGGACACTGAAGCTTTCTTT. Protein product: CASSQGGGDTEAFF. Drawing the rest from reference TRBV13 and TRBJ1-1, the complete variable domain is AAGVIQSPRHLIKEKRETATLKCYPIPRHDTVYWYQQGPGQDPQFLISFYEKMQSDKGSIPDRFSAQQFSDYHSELNMSSLELGDSALYFCASSQGGGDTEAFFGQGTRLTVV.